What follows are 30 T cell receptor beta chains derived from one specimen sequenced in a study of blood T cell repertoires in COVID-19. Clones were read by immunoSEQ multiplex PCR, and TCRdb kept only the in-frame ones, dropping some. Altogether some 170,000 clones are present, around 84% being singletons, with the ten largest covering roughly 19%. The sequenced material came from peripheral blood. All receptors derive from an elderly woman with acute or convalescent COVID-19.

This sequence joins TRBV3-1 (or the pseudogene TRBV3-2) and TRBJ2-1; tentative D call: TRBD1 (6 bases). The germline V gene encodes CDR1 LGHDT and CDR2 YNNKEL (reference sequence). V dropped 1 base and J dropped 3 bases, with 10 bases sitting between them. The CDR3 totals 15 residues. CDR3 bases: TGTGCCAGCAGCCAAGCAGGACAGATCTACAATGAGCAGTTCTTC. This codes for CASSQAGQIYNEQFF.

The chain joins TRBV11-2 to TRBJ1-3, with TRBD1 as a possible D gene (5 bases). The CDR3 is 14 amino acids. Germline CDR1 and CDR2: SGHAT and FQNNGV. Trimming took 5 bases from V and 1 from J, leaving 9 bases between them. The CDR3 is CASSGGGSGNTIYF. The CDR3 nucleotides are TGTGCCAGCAGCGGTGGGGGGTCTGGAAACACCATATATTTT.

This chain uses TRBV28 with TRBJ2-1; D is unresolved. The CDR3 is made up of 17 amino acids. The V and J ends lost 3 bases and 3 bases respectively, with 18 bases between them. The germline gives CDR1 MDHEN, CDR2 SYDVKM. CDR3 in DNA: TGTGCCAGCAGTTTCCCCCTGGCCCGTCGGGTCTACAATGAGCAGTTCTTC. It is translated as CASSFPLARRVYNEQFF.

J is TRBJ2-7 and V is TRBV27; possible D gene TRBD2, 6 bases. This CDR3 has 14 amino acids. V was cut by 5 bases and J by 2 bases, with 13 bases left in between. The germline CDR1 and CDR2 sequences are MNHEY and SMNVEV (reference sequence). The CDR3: CASSLPGVPYEQYF. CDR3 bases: TGTGCCAGCAGTCTACCGGGAGTCCCCTACGAGCAGTACTTC.

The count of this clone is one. The CDR3 sequence is CASSLVTRGSGANVLTF. Here the CDR3 DNA reads TGTGCCAGCAGCTTAGTTACCCGAGGGAGCGGGGCCAACGTCCTGACTTTC. The chain recombines TRBV11-2 with TRBJ2-6; D possibly corresponds to TRBD2 (5 bases). The V end was cut by 1 base, the J end by 4 bases, with 14 bases between. There are 17 residues in the CDR3. The germline V gene encodes CDR1 SGHAT and CDR2 FQNNGV.

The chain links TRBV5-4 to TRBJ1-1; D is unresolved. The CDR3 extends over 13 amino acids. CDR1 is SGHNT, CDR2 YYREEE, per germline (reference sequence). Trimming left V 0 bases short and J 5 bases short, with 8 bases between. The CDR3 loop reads CASSLDYGTEAFF. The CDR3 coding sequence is TGTGCCAGCAGCTTGGATTACGGGACTGAAGCTTTCTTT.

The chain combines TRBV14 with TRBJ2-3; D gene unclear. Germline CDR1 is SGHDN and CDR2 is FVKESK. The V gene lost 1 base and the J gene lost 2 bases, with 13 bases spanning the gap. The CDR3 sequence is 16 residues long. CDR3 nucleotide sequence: TGTGCCAGCAGCCAAGGGGCCCGAAGGAACACAGATACGCAGTATTTT. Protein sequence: CASSQGARRNTDTQYF. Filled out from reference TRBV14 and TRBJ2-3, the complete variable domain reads EAGVTQFPSHSVIEKGQTVTLRCDPISGHDNLYWYRRVMGKEIKFLLHFVKESKQDESGMPNNRFLAERTGGTYSTLKVQPAELEDSGVYFCASSQGARRNTDTQYFGPGTRLTVL.

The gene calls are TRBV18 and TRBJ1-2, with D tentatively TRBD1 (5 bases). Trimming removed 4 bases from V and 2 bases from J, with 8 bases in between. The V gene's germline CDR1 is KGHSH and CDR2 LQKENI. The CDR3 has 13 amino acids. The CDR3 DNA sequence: TGTGCCAGCTCACGGGCAGGGAACTATGGCTACACCTTC. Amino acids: CASSRAGNYGYTF.

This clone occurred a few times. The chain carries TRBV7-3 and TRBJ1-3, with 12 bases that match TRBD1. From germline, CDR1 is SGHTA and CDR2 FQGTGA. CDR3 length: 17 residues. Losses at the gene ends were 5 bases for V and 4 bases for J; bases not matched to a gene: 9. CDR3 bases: TGTGCCAGCAGCCCCAGCCCCGGGACAGGGGGCGGAAACACCATATATTTT. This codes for CASSPSPGTGGGNTIYF.

The CDR3 sequence is CASGLDGSIFFSNQPQHF. For the CDR3, the DNA is TGTGCTAGTGGTTTGGACGGTTCGATTTTCTTTAGCAATCAGCCCCAGCATTTT. This chain links TRBV12-5 with TRBJ1-5; D gene ambiguous. The CDR3 totals 18 residues. Germline-derived CDR1 and CDR2 are LGHNT and FRNRAP. Trimming took 1 base from V and 0 from J, leaving 16 bases between them.

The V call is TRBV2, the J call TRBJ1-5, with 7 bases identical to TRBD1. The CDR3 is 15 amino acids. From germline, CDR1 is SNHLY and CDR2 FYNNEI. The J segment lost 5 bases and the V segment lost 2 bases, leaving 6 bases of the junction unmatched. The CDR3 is CASSETGAKDQPQHF. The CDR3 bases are TGTGCCAGCAGTGAAACAGGGGCGAAGGATCAGCCCCAGCATTTT.

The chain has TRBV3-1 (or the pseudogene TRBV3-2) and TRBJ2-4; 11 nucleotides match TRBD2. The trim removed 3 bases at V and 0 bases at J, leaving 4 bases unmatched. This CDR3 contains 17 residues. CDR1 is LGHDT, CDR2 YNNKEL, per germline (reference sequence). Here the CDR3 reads CASSQRTSGLAKNIQYF. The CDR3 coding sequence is TGTGCCAGCAGCCAGAGGACTAGCGGGTTAGCCAAAAACATTCAGTACTTC.

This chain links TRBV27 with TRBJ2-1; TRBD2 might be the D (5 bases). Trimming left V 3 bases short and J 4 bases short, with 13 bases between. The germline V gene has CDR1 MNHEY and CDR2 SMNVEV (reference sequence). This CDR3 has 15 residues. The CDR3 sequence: CASSLEVTGYNEQFF. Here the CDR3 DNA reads TGTGCCAGCAGTTTGGAGGTAACGGGGTACAATGAGCAGTTCTTC.

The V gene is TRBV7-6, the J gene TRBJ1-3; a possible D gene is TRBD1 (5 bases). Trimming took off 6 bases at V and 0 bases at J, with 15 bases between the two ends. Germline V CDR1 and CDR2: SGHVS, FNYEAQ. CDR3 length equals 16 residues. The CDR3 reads CASSPSIQGSGNTIYF. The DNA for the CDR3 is TGTGCCAGCAGTCCATCTATTCAGGGCTCTGGAAACACCATATATTTT.

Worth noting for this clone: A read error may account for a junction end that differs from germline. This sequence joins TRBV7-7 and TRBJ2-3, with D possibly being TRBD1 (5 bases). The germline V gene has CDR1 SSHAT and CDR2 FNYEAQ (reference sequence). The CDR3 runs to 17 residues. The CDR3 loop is CASSTPLGALQTDTQYF. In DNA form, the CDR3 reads TGTGCTAGCAGCACCCCCCTTGGGGCCTTACAAACAGATACGCAGTATTTT.

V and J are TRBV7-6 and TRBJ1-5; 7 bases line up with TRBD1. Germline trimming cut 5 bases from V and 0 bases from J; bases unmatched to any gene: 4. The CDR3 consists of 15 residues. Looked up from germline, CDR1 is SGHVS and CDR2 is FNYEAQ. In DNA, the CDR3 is TGTGCCAGCAGCCGGGACAGCTATAGCAATCAGCCCCAGCATTTT. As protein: CASSRDSYSNQPQHF. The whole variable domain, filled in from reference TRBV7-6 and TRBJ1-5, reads GAGVSQSPRYKVTKRGQDVALRCDPISGHVSLYWYRQALGQGPEFLTYFNYEAQQDKSGLPNDRFSAERPEGSISTLTIQRTEQRDSAMYRCASSRDSYSNQPQHFGDGTRLSIL.

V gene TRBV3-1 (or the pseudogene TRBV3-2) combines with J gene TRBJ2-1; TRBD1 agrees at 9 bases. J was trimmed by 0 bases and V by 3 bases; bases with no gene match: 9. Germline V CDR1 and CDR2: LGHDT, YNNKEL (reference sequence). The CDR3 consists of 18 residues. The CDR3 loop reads CASSQTPGQGRSYNEQFF. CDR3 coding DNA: TGTGCCAGCAGCCAGACACCGGGACAGGGACGCTCCTACAATGAGCAGTTCTTC.

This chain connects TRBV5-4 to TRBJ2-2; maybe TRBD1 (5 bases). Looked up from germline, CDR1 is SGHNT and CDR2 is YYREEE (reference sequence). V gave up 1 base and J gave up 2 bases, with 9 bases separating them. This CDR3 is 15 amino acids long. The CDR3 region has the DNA TGTGCCAGCAGCTTGAGGGGCATAAACACCGGGGAGCTGTTTTTT. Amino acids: CASSLRGINTGELFF. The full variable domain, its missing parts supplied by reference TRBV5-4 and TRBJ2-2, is ETGVTQSPTHLIKTRGQQVTLRCSSQSGHNTVSWYQQALGQGPQFIFQYYREEENGRGNFPPRFSGLQFPNYSSELNVNALELDDSALYLCASSLRGINTGELFFGEGSRLTVL.

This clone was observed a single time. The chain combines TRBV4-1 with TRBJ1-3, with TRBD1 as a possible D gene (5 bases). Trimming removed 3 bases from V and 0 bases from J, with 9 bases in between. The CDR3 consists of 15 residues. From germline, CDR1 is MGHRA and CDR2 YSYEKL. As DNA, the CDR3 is TGCGCCAGCAGCCAGGGGGGGTACTCTGGAAACACCATATATTTT. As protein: CASSQGGYSGNTIYF.

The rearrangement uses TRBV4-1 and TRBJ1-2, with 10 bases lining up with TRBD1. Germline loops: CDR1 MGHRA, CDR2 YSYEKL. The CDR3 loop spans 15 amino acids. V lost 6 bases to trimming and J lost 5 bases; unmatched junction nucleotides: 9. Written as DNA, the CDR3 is TGCGCCAGCAGTGATCCGGGACAGGGGCTGTATGGCTACACCTTC. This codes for CASSDPGQGLYGYTF.

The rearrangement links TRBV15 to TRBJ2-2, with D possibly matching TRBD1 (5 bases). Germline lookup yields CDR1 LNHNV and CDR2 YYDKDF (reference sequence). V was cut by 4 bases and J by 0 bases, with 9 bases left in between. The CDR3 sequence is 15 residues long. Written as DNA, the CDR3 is TGTGCCACCAGCACTTCCAGGGCGAACACCGGGGAGCTGTTTTTT. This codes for CATSTSRANTGELFF.

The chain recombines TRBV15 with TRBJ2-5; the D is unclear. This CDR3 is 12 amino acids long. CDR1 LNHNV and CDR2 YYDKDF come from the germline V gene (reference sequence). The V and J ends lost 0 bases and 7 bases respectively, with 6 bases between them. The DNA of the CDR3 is TGTGCCACCAGCAGAGATATCGGGACCCAGTACTTC. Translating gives CATSRDIGTQYF.

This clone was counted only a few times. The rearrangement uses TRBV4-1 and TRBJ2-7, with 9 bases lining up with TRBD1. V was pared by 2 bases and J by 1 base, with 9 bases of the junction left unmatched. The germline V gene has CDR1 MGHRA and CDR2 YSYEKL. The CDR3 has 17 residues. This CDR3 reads CASSQSYTGGQSYEQYF. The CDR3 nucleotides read TGCGCCAGCAGCCAATCTTATACAGGGGGCCAGTCCTACGAGCAGTACTTC.

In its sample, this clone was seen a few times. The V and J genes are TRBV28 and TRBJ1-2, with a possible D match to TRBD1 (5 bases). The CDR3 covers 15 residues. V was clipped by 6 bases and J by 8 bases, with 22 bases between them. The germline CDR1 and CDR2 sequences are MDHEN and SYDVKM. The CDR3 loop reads CASRGGHSPLGGYTF. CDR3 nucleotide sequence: TGTGCCAGCAGGGGCGGACACTCTCCTTTAGGCGGCTACACCTTC.

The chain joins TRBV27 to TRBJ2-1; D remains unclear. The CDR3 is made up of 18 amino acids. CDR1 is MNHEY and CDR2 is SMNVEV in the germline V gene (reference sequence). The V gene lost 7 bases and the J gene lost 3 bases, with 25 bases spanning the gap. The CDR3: CASIPVKAVSLGYNEQFF. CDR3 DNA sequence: TGTGCCAGCATTCCTGTAAAGGCGGTAAGCTTGGGCTACAATGAGCAGTTCTTC.

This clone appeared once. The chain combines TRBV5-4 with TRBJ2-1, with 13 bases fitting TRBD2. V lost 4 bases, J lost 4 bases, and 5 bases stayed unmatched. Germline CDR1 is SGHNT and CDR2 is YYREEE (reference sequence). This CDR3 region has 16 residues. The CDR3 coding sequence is TGTGCCAGCAGCCCGACTAGCGGGGGGCGTTACAATGAGCAGTTCTTC. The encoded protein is CASSPTSGGRYNEQFF.

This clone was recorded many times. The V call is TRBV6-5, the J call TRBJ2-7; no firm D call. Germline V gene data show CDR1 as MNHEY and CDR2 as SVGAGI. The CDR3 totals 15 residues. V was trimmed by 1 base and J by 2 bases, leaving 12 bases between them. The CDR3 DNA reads TGTGCCAGCAGTTACTTTCGAGGCAGAACCTACGAGCAGTACTTC. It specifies CASSYFRGRTYEQYF.

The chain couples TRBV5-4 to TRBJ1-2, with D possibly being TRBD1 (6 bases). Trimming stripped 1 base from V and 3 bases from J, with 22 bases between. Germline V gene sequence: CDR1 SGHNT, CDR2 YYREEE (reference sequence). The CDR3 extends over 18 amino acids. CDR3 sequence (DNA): TGTGCCAGCAGCTTGACTCCCCCCCAGGGGCTTTCGGACTATGGCTACACCTTC. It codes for CASSLTPPQGLSDYGYTF.

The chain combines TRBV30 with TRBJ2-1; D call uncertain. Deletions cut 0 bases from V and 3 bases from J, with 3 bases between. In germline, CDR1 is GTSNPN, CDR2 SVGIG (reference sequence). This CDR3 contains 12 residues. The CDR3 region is CAWSVLYNEQFF. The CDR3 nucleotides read TGTGCCTGGAGTGTACTCTACAATGAGCAGTTCTTC. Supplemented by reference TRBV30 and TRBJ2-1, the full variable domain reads SQTIHQWPATLVQPVGSPLSLECTVEGTSNPNLYWYRQAAGRGLQLLFYSVGIGQISSEVPQNLSASRPQDRQFILSSKKLLLSDSGFYLCAWSVLYNEQFFGPGTRLTVL.

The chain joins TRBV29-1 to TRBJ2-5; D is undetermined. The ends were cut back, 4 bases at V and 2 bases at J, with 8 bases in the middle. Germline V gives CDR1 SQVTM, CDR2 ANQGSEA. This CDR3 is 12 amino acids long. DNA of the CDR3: TGCAGCGTTGGTCTGCTACAAGAGACCCAGTACTTC. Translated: CSVGLLQETQYF.